The sequence of this T cell receptor beta chain was determined in a study of CD8+CD57+ T cells in acquired aplastic anemia. Genomic DNA, serving as template, underwent TCR beta VDJ and CDR3 profiling. TCRdb redid the calling of the reads with MiXCR, one entry per CDR3 protein. The repertoire holds roughly 190,000 distinct CDR3 sequences, with more than 45% as singletons. This CDR3 region has 13 residues. Germline CDR1 is LNHDA and CDR2 is SQIVND (reference sequence). The V gene lost 4 bases and the J gene lost 8 bases, with 13 bases spanning the gap. CD8+CD57+ cell expansion, shown by flow cytometry, had occurred in the patients selected for sequencing.

The source material was sorted CD4+, CD8+, or CD8+CD57+ T cells (not recorded which) from PBMCs. The TCR comes from a human donor with aplastic anemia. This rearrangement joins TRBV19 to TRBJ2-3; D possibly corresponds to TRBD2 (6 bases). CDR3 in amino acids: CASSRSAGGTQYF. CDR3 sequence (DNA): TGTGCCAGTAGTAGGTCAGCGGGCGGTACGCAGTATTTT. The complete variable domain, with remaining parts taken from reference TRBV19 and TRBJ2-3, reads DGGITQSPKYLFRKEGQNVTLSCEQNLNHDAMYWYRQDPGQGLRLIYYSQIVNDFQKGDIAEGYSVSREKKESFPLTVTSAQKNPTAFYLCASSRSAGGTQYFGPGTRLTVL.